This paragraph reports one T cell receptor (beta chain). What this receptor recognizes is not known. The sample holds no much larger clone one base away, and base qualities are not on file. The CDR3 goes from the cysteine to the valine over 13 residues. The sequence is cut down to CDR3 DNA, 39 bases in frame from base 1. The germline V gene (reference sequence) specifies DFQATT as CDR1 and SNEGSKA as CDR2. V is reduced by 7 bases and J by 0 bases, leaving a spacing of 13 bases between them. This specimen belongs to a study of T cell repertoires in cytomegalovirus infection (dated by TCRdb to about 2019). With respect to the entire study: The peptide stimulations were aimed at well-studied HLA-B-restricted epitopes as well as recently identified HLA-C-restricted CMV epitopes, whose presentation resists viral immunomodulation. Because public TCR beta signatures pointed to carriage of CMV infection together with the matching HLA type, the HLA type of each donor mattered for the analysis.

Sample treatment or condition, as interpreted from the label and publication: in vitro stimulation with specific CMV peptide epitopes to enrich CMV-specific T cells. Here is what the overall study found, with its caveats: In both this cohort and an independent cohort of more than 350 donors, the cumulative frequency of public TCR beta family members distinguished carriers of CMV infection plus the relevant HLA type. The ex vivo response was dominated by HLA-C-restricted CMV-specific TCR beta clonotypes, and the single most frequent clonotype in two of eight donors was supplied by these HLA-C-restricted clonotypes.

For sequencing, an Illumina HiSeq 1500 was employed. The public reads were reprocessed in TCRdb via fastp at Q25 and MiXCR, keeping in-frame beta chains. Duplicate CDR3 protein sequences are folded into a single record with the most common DNA and genes. Recorded for this sample are about 830,000 distinct CDR3 sequences; approximately 32% of them occurred a single time. The ten largest make up 9.5% to 15% of the sample. Sequenced here: cultured CD8+ T cells from PBMCs, sampled from culture after CMV antigen stimulation. The receptor chain draws on TRBV20-1 and TRBJ2-7, with the D gene tentatively TRBD1 or TRBD2, based on 5 matching bases in each. The receptor comes from a human donor in good health (CMV status not recorded). Some clones in this sample may be carry-over from other donors' samples. For the CDR3, the sequence is CSVRGTGSYEQYV. The DNA is as follows: TGCAGTGTTCGAGGGACGGGCTCCTACGAGCAGTACGTC.